Given below is one T cell receptor beta chain in context. In the authors' methods: By means of reference gene primer amplification, nucleated cell counts were estimated. Some clones are missing from TCRdb's copy, which holds only in-frame ones; the method was immunoSEQ multiplex PCR. V and J calls and clone size are given by that table; D and trimming were obtained from the DNA. The sample includes some 230,000 clones, about 85% of them seen just once. This record comes from a study of blood T cell repertoires in COVID-19. On the study more broadly: The United States, Italy and Spain provided the acute and convalescent COVID-19 samples. Sources were T cells, B-cell-depleted T cells, or PBMCs; the material itself was cDNA or gDNA.

This CDR3 region has 19 residues. V shed 5 bases, J shed 5 bases, and the junction held 13 bases outside the gene matches. Germline lookup yields CDR1 MNHEY and CDR2 SMNVEV (reference sequence). The chain joins TRBV27 to TRBJ2-3, with 16 nucleotides matching TRBD2. This TCR derives from a man aged 35-49 years with acute or convalescent COVID-19. Sequenced sample: peripheral blood. The CDR3 bases are TGTGCCAGCAGTCCAGCCCGGGGACTAGCGGGGGGGCCGGGAGATACGCAGTATTTT. Protein: CASSPARGLAGGPGDTQYF.